Listed here are 8 T cell receptor beta chains from one sample, sequenced in a study of cytomegalovirus exposure and HLA in healthy donors. The PCR contained 60 Vbeta and 13 Jbeta primers. TCRdb's copy holds only in-frame clones and misses some; the assay was immunoSEQ multiplex PCR. The sample lists around 200,000 clones; 65% to 80% were seen once. The specimen was PBMCs. The receptors were sampled from a woman younger than 45 in good health and CMV-seropositive.

V usage is TRBV11-2 and J usage is TRBJ2-5; no clear D. CDR1 is SGHAT and CDR2 is FQNNGV in the germline V gene. V was clipped by 7 bases and J by 5 bases, with 8 bases between them. The CDR3 length is 11 residues. The CDR3 region is CASTPGETQYF. CDR3 DNA sequence: TGTGCCAGCACGCCGGGTGAGACCCAGTACTTC.

V usage is TRBV4-3 and J usage is TRBJ2-3; the match to TRBD2 covers 13 bases. CDR3 length: 19 residues. The V gene end was trimmed by 0 bases and the J gene end by 4 bases; junction bases not matched to a gene: 10. Germline loops: CDR1 LGHNA, CDR2 YSLEER. The CDR3, as DNA: TGCGCCAGCAGCCAAGATACTAGCGGGGGGGCCTTTGGGCCAGATACGCAGTATTTT. This sequence encodes CASSQDTSGGAFGPDTQYF.

The gene calls are TRBV29-1 and TRBJ1-2, with D unclear. In germline, CDR1 is SQVTM, CDR2 ANQGSEA. Trimming removed 5 bases from V and 1 base from J, with 5 bases in between. The CDR3 runs to 11 residues. The CDR3 bases are TGCAGCGTTCCCCATAACTATGGCTACACCTTC. Translating it yields CSVPHNYGYTF.

This clone turned up a few times. The V and J genes are TRBV5-1 and TRBJ2-2, with D possibly TRBD2 on 7 matching bases. Trimming took 2 bases from V and 7 from J, leaving 21 bases between them. The germline CDR1 and CDR2 sequences are SGHRS and YFSETQ. The CDR3 spans 17 residues. The DNA for the CDR3 is TGCGCCAGCAGCTTAAGGGAGCCGGGGGGCGATGACGGGGAGCTGTTTTTT. Protein: CASSLREPGGDDGELFF.

The chain has TRBV6-1 and TRBJ1-6; D gene uncertain. The germline CDR1 and CDR2 sequences are MNHNS and SASEGT. The V end lost 1 base, the J end lost 2 bases, and 9 bases lay between the germline ends. The length of the CDR3 is 16 residues. The CDR3 is CASSEGHRTYNSPLHF. The CDR3 DNA follows: TGTGCCAGCAGTGAAGGGCACAGAACCTATAATTCACCCCTCCACTTT.

This clone was found once. V gene TRBV7-9 combines with J gene TRBJ2-7, with 7 bases aligning to TRBD2. From germline, CDR1 is SEHNR and CDR2 FQNEAQ (reference sequence). J lost 2 bases, V lost 1 base, and 5 bases had no gene match. The CDR3 length is 15 residues. CDR3 protein: CASSLVGGTAYEQYF. As DNA, the CDR3 is TGTGCCAGCAGCTTAGTGGGGGGGACTGCCTACGAGCAGTACTTC.

The V call is TRBV4-1, the J call TRBJ2-3; 8 nucleotides agree with TRBD2. CDR1 is MGHRA and CDR2 is YSYEKL in the germline V gene. J gave up 0 bases and V 5 bases, and 7 bases lay outside the gene matches. The length of the CDR3 is 16 residues. CDR3: CASSSIAGSSTDTQYF. CDR3 nucleotides: TGCGCCAGCAGCTCTATAGCGGGGTCTAGCACAGATACGCAGTATTTT.

J is TRBJ2-5 and V is TRBV18; 9 nucleotides match TRBD1. V shed 3 bases, J shed 3 bases, and the junction held 5 bases outside the gene matches. The CDR3 consists of 15 residues. The germline V gene encodes CDR1 KGHSH and CDR2 LQKENI. The CDR3 region has the DNA TGTGCCAGCTCACCCGGACAGGGGATTGAAGAGACCCAGTACTTC. This codes for CASSPGQGIEETQYF.